What follows is one TCR beta chain and its context. Its cognate antigen has yet to be identified. The junction does not match germline at one end; this may be a read error. Sequences SEHNR (CDR1) and FQNEAQ (CDR2) are obtained from the germline V gene (reference sequence). The CDR3 has 15 amino acids, counting the end cysteine and phenylalanine. Left in the record is the CDR3 DNA by itself, 45 bases read in frame from the first base. The donors were 40 or so Caucasian individuals from Russia, aged roughly 6 to 95 years, who were systemically healthy. Approximately 9.3 milliliters of peripheral blood were collected from each donor into EDTA-treated Vacutainer tubes. Ficoll-Paque density-gradient centrifugation was used to isolate PBMCs, with at least 6.5 million per sample. Trizol reagent was used to extract total RNA from PBMCs, with at least 5.5 micrograms per sample. For every donor, an aliquot of PBMCs went through flow cytometry to measure the percentages of naive CD45RAhigh/CD27high T cells.

Libraries came from 5' RACE. TCRdb shows the sequencer as Illumina HiSeq 2500. A second PCR of about 7 to 12 cycles was run with a J-beta primer mix and a sample-barcoded 5' primer. A unique molecular identifier was introduced onto each TCR beta cDNA molecule by a template-switch 5' adaptor carrying 12 random nucleotides. At least 3 million CDR3-containing paired-end reads were obtained from each sample. The Mint cDNA synthesis kit, primed by a TRBC-specific oligonucleotide, was used to synthesize first-strand cDNA from all RNA. After uracil-DNA glycosylase treatment, a first 18-cycle PCR used universal primers M1SS and BC2_uni_R on all cDNA. The original pipeline was this. For normalization, 1 million high-quality reads were randomly selected from each sample, with every read carrying a distinct molecular identifier. Reads sharing molecular identifiers were discarded rather than binned into consensus sequences. MiTCR, run with a Q25 quality threshold and the strictest error-elimination algorithm, handled CDR3 identification, clonotype clustering and error correction. Lower-bound total TCR beta diversity was estimated with a nonparametric unseen species model using Euler transformation. TCRdb trimmed public reads at Q25 via fastp, called clones via MiXCR and kept in-frame beta chains. Each record represents a unique CDR3 protein, reported with the most common genes and DNA among its rows. The V and J calls here are based on TCRdb, not the publication. For this sample there are some 800,000 distinct CDR3 sequences; around 25% appear just once. Around 3.6% of the sample is taken by the ten largest.

The data belong to a study of blood T cells in healthy people across ages (dated by TCRdb to the mid-2010s). With respect to the entire study: In model experiments, template switching captured roughly one uniquely barcoded TCR beta cDNA molecule for every two T cells. Donors were grouped into four age groups: young (average 16 years), middle-aged (39), aged (around 62) and long-lived (approximately 75). Age-related changes in TCR beta repertoire diversity were measured in the study by deep sequencing normalized with unique cDNA molecular identifiers. Using the same blood draw, the study looked at two additional independent replicas of 1 million unique cDNA reads for two donors, one aged 18 to 30 and the other aged 80 or older. The research as a whole found: Estimates of total diversity from one million sequenced T cells were regarded as lower bounds and underestimates. Observed TCR beta diversity per million T cells fell roughly linearly with age, and a significant reduction was already apparent by age around 44. Compared with the aged group, the long-lived group had more naive CD4+ T cells, fewer expanded clones and increased TCR diversity, a pattern suggesting age selection. Because profiling used bulk unsorted PBMCs, naive and antigen-experienced compartments could not be compared conclusively. There was a strong correlation between observed TCR beta diversity and the percentage of naive T cells measured by flow cytometry. The CMV infection status of donors was not known, potentially confounding age-related changes in expanded clonotypes.

The same data also contributed to another study, on T cells of mothers and their children. Looking at the second paper: Donors were nine systemically healthy Caucasian individuals: three mothers and their six children. cDNA synthesis consumed the entire amount of extracted RNA, loaded at approximately 1.6 ug RNA in each 15 ul reaction. Sample barcodes and 2-4 random nucleotides were added via the M1S primer in the second PCR. More than 9 million TCR beta CDR3 reads were obtained from each mother, and about 3 million reads were obtained from each child. Thymic selection shapes the output of TCR recombination in a similar way in related and unrelated pairs, and inherited differences have a minor effect. Normalized repertoire overlap in related mother-child pairs was always slightly higher than in unrelated mother-child pairs, but the difference was never significant. No persistent microchimeric T cell clones were detected, at a sensitivity of roughly 96 clones per million clonotypes. Deep NGS was used in the study to compare the TCR beta repertoires of mothers and children and to look for features that separate related mother-child pairs from unrelated individuals. On average, the children were about 12 +/- 4 years old, while the mothers were about 40 +/- 4 years old. After adapter ligation was performed with NEBNext reagents, the libraries were sequenced on an Illumina HiSeq 2000 with 100+100 nt paired-end reads. To avoid cross-contamination, the mother libraries and the child libraries were prepared a month apart and sequenced in separate runs. For each donor, between roughly 500,000 and 2,200,000 distinct TCR beta clonotypes were identified. Naive TCR beta clonotypes were estimated from low-frequency clonotypes matched to each donor's FACS-determined naive share, without sorting.

This receptor was identified in a boy younger than 18 in good health. Sequenced: blood. The chain is made from TRBV7-9 and TRBJ2-3; 7 bases in the junction line up with TRBD2. In nucleotides, the sequence is TGTGTCAGCAGCTTGGCGGGAGTATTAACAGATACGCAGTATTTT. Translated, it gives CVSSLAGVLTDTQYF.